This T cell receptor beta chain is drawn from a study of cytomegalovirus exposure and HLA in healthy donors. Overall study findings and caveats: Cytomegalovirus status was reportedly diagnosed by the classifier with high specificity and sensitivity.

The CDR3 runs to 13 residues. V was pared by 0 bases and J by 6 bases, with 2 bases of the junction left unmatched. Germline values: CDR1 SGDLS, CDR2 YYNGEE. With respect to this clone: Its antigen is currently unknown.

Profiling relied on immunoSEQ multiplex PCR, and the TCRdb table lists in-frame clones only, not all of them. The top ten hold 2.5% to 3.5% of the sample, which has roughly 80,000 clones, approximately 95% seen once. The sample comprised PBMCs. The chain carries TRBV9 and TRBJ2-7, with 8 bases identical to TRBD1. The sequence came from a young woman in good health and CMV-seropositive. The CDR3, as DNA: TGTGCCAGCAGCGTAGGCACAGGGGGCGAGCAGTACTTC. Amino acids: CASSVGTGGEQYF.